This TCR beta chain is from a study of human T cells and chemical hapten exposure. Germline-derived CDR1 and CDR2 are SNHLY and FYNNEI. The CDR3 totals 14 residues. V was shortened by 3 bases and J by 9 bases, with 15 bases between the two germline ends. General study findings and limits: No shift was seen in TCRs above 1 in 1000 frequency with DPC sensitization. Patch test score rose with PT1 expanded TCR count, significant at thresholds 8, 16 and 32, not 4.

TCRdb itself ran the RACE reads through MiXCR, one entry per CDR3 protein. The sample contains roughly 200,000 distinct CDR3 sequences, approximately 26% of which appear only once. This clonotype was observed a few times. Its antigen is undetermined. Sample time point: patch test 3, about 24 weeks after DPC sensitization. The treatment is: therapeutic diphenylcyclopropenone sensitization with weekly scalp DPC. This clonotype originated in a woman between 35 and 50 years old with alopecia areata. Some clones in this sample may be carry-over from other donors' samples. The chain recombines TRBV2 with TRBJ1-5; possibly TRBD1 for D (6 bases). This specimen consisted of whole blood, obtained in connection with sensitization to the hapten diphenylcyclopropenone (DPC). The CDR3 protein is CASSEGGPEWPQHF. The CDR3 coding sequence is TGTGCCAGCAGTGAGGGGGGGCCTGAGTGGCCCCAGCATTTT.